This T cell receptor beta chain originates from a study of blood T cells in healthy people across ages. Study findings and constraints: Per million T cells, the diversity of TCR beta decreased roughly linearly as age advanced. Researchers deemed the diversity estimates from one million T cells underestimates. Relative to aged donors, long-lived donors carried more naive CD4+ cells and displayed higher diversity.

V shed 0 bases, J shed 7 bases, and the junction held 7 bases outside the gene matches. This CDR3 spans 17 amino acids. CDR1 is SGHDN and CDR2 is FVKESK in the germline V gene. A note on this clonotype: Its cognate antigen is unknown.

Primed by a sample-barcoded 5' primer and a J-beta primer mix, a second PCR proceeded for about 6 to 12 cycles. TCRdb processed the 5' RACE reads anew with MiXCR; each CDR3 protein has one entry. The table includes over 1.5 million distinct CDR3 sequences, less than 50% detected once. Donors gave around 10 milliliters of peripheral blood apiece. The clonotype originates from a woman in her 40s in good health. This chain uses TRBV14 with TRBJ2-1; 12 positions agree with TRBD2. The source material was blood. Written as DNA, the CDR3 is TGTGCCAGCAGCCAAGATACCGGGCTAGCGGGGGGGAATGAGCAGTTCTTC. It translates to CASSQDTGLAGGNEQFF.